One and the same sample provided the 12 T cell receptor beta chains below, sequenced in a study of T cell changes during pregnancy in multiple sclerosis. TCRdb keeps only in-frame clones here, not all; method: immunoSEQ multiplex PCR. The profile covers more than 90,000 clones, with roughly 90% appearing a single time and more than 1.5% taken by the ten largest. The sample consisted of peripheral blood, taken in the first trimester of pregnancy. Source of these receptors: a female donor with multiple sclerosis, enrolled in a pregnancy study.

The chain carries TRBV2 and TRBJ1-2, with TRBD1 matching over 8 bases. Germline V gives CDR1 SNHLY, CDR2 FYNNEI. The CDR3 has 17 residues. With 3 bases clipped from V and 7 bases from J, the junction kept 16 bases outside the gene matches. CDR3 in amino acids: CASSDGAGGFTWGGYTF. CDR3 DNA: TGTGCCAGCAGTGACGGGGCAGGGGGCTTTACTTGGGGTGGCTACACCTTC.

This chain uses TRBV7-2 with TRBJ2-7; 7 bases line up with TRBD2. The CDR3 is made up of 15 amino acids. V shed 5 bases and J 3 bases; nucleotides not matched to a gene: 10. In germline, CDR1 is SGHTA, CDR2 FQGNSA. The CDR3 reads CASSPRGAGIYEQYF. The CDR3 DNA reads TGTGCCAGCAGCCCCCGGGGAGCGGGAATCTACGAGCAGTACTTC.

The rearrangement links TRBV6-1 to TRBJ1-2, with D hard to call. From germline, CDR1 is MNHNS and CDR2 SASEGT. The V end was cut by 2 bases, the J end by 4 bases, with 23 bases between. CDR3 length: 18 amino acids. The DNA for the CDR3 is TGTGCCAGCAGTGAACGTTTAATGCGGCAAGGGAGGATCTATGGCTACACCTTC. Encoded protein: CASSERLMRQGRIYGYTF.

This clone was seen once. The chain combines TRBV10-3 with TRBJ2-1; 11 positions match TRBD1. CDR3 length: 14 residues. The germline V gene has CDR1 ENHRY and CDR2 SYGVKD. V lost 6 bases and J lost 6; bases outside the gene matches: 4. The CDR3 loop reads CAIRMDRGLNEQFF. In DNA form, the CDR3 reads TGTGCCATCAGAATGGACAGGGGGCTCAATGAGCAGTTCTTC.

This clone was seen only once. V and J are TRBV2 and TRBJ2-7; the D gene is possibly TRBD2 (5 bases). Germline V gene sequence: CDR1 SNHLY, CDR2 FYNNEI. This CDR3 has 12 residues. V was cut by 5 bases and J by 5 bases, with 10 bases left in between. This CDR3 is CASSTFGNEQYF. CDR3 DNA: TGTGCCAGCAGTACCTTCGGGAACGAGCAGTACTTC.

The CDR3 DNA reads TGTGCCAGCAGTGAATCGGGTGGGGCCCGGGGGGCCCAGTACTTC. Amino acids: CASSESGGARGAQYF. V and J are TRBV2 and TRBJ2-5; TRBD2 matches at 7 bases. CDR1 SNHLY and CDR2 FYNNEI come from the germline V gene. Trimming took 2 bases from V and 9 from J; bases not matched to a gene: 12. The CDR3 length is 15 residues.

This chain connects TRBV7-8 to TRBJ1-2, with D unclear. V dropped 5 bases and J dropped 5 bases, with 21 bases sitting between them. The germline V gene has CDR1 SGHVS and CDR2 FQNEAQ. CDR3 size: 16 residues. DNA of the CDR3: TGTGCCAGCAGCCTACGATTAGGCGGGGATTGGTATGGCTACACCTTC. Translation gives CASSLRLGGDWYGYTF.

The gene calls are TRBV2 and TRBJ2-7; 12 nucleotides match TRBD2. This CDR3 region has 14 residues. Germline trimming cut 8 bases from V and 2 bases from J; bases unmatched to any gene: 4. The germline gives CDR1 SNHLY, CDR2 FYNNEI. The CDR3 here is CASLGLAGTYEQYF. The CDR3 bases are TGTGCCAGCCTCGGACTAGCGGGAACCTACGAGCAGTACTTC.

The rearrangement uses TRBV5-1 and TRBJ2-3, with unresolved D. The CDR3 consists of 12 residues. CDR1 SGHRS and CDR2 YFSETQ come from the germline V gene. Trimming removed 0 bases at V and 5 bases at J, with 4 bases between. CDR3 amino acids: CASSLVLDTQYF. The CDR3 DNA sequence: TGCGCCAGCAGCTTGGTACTAGATACGCAGTATTTT. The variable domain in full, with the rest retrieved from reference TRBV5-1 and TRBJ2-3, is KAGVTQTPRYLIKTRGQQVTLSCSPISGHRSVSWYQQTPGQGLQFLFEYFSETQRNKGNFPGRFSGRQFSNSRSEMNVSTLELGDSALYLCASSLVLDTQYFGPGTRLTVL.

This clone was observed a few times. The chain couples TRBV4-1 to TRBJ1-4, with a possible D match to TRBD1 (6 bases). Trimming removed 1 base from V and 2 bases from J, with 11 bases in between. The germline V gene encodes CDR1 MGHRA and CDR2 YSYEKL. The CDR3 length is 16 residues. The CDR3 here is CASSQGGQTTNEKLFF. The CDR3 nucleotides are TGCGCCAGCAGCCAAGGCGGACAGACTACTAATGAAAAACTGTTTTTT.

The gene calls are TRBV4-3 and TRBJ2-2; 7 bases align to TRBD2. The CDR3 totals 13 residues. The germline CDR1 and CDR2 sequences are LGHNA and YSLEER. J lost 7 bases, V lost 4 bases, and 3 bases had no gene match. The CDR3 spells CASSPREGGELFF. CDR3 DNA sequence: TGCGCCAGCAGCCCCAGGGAGGGCGGGGAGCTGTTTTTT.

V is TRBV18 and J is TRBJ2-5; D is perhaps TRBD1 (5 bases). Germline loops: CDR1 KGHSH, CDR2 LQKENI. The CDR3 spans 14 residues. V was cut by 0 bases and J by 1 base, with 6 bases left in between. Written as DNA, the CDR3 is TGTGCCAGCTCACCACCGGGGCGCCAAGAGACCCAGTACTTC. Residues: CASSPPGRQETQYF.